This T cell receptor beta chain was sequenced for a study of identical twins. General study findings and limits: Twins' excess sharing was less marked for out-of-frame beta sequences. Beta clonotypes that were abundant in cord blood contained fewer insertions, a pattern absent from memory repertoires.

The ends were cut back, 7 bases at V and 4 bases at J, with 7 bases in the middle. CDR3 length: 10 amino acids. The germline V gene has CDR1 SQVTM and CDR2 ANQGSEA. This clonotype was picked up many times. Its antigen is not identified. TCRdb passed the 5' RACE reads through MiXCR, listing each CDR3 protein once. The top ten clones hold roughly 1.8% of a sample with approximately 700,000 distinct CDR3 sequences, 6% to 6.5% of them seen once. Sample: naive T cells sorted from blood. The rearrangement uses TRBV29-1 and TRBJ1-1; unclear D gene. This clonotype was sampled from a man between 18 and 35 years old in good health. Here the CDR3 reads CSGLSTEAFF. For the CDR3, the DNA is TGCAGCGGTTTATCCACTGAAGCTTTCTTT.